These T cell receptor beta chains were read from a single sample in a study of early T cells in non-severe SARS-CoV-2 infection. TCRdb independently ran MiXCR on the 5' RACE reads; one entry per CDR3 protein. The repertoire consists of approximately 35,000 distinct CDR3 sequences, with approximately 5% occurring once and the leading ten covering over 10%. Material: whole blood. These receptors all stem from an adult who was a healthcare worker with PCR-confirmed SARS-CoV-2 infection or an uninfected control (not recorded which). CDR3s include the opening cysteine and the closing phenylalanine or tryptophan. Fields, in order: J gene, V gene, clone size, D gene, CDR3 DNA, CDR3 protein. A D gene is named only where the DNA matches it firmly. Size values are once, few and many counts, or a class for expanded clones, and some rows have none.

>TRBJ1-6|TRBV19|few|NA
TGTGCCAGTAGTATTCAGACGGGGGATGGCTCACCCCTCCACTTT
CASSIQTGDGSPLHF
>TRBJ2-6|TRBV19|many|NA
TGTGCCAGTAGTATAGTTTTAGGCCTTGGGGCCAACGTCCTGACTTTC
CASSIVLGLGANVLTF
>TRBJ1-5|TRBV6-1|many|NA
TGTGCCAGCAGCAGGTTACTCGAGGTAAATCAGCCCCAGCATTTT
CASSRLLEVNQPQHF
>TRBJ1-2|TRBV2|few|NA
TGTGCCAGCAGTGAAGCCGGCAGGGCTAACTATGGCTACACCTTC
CASSEAGRANYGYTF
>TRBJ2-2|TRBV7-9|many|NA
TGTGCCAGCAGCTTGACTCTCGACATTTACACCGGGGAGCTGTTTTTT
CASSLTLDIYTGELFF
>TRBJ2-1|TRBV19|NA|TRBD2
TGTGCCAGTAGTATACGGGGGGGCTACAATGAGCAGTTCTTC
CASSIRGGYNEQFF
>TRBJ1-5|TRBV19|many|TRBD1
TGTGCCAGTAGCCTCCACAGGGGGGGCTTGGGTCAGCCCCAGCATTTT
CASSLHRGGLGQPQHF
>TRBJ2-3|TRBV12-3/TRBV12-4|NA|TRBD2
TGTGCCAGCAGTCATGCCTCGGGGGGATTCCTGTATTTT
CASSHASGGFLYF
>TRBJ1-6|TRBV6-6|many|NA
TGTGCCAGCAGTCCGTCCGGACAGTTGAATTCACCCCTCCACTTT
CASSPSGQLNSPLHF
>TRBJ2-3|TRBV28|few|NA
TGTGCCAGCAGTTCTATTGCTGATACGCAGTATTTT
CASSSIADTQYF
>TRBJ2-5|TRBV18|many|TRBD2
TGTGCCAGCTCACCACCATCCAGCGGGGATGAGACCCAGTACTTC
CASSPPSSGDETQYF
>TRBJ1-2|TRBV3-1|many|NA
TGTGCCAGCAGCCAAGAGGGCCCTACCAGCTATGGCTACACCTTC
CASSQEGPTSYGYTF
>TRBJ2-7|TRBV29-1|few|NA
TGCAGCGTTGCTGCGACATTAAGCTACGAGCAGTACTTC
CSVAATLSYEQYF
>TRBJ1-1|TRBV7-9|NA|NA
TGTGCCAGCAGCTGGAACACTGAAGCTTTCTTT
CASSWNTEAFF
>TRBJ2-1|TRBV4-3|many|NA
TGCGCCAGCAGCCAAGAAACGGGGCCCTTCAATGAGCAGTTCTTC
CASSQETGPFNEQFF